A single sample is the source of the 6 T cell receptor beta chains below, sequenced in a study of monozygotic twins with inflammatory bowel disease. TCRdb reprocessed the 5' RACE reads and reports one entry per CDR3 protein, with no DNA. This sample's table has under 350,000 distinct CDR3 sequences. The source material was blood. These receptors all come from a human donor with ulcerative colitis or Crohn's disease, or a healthy co-twin of an affected twin (not recorded which).

J is TRBJ2-3 and V is TRBV3-1; no DNA is available, so the TRBD1 call from TCRdb remains unchecked. The CDR3 totals 18 residues. Germline V CDR1 and CDR2: LGHDT, YNNKEL (reference sequence). The CDR3 here is CASSQAIPGQGFADTQYF.

The chain has TRBV6-5 and TRBJ1-2; TCRdb lists TRBD1, though no DNA is available to test this call. In germline, CDR1 is MNHEY, CDR2 SVGAGI. The CDR3 is made up of 17 amino acids. The CDR3 loop reads CASSFTQDPLRNYGYTF.

V usage is TRBV7-2 and J usage is TRBJ1-1. This CDR3 has 15 amino acids. The germline V gene has CDR1 SGHTA and CDR2 FQGNSA. The CDR3 is CASSPAAGVNTEAFF.

V gene TRBV27 combines with J gene TRBJ2-7; with no DNA, the TCRdb D assignment of TRBD2 cannot be verified. The CDR3 contains 17 residues. CDR1 and CDR2 (germline): MNHEY, SMNVEV (reference sequence). The CDR3 region is CASRLQFSTKEGHEQYF.

The chain couples TRBV7-9 to TRBJ1-5; TCRdb returns TRBD1, unconfirmable since there is no DNA. The CDR3 spans 16 residues. Germline V lookup: CDR1 SEHNR, CDR2 FQNEAQ (reference sequence). CDR3: CASSLGGGTDNQPQHF.

The chain combines TRBV28 with TRBJ2-3; checking the TCRdb D call of TRBD1 is not possible without DNA. The CDR3 has 14 residues. Germline CDR1 is MDHEN and CDR2 is SYDVKM. CDR3: CASRLTGVGDTQYF.